The T cell receptor beta chain described here comes from a study of shared clonotypes between healthy human individuals. The method was immunoSEQ multiplex PCR; TCRdb's version includes in-frame clones alone and lacks a portion of them. Of about a million clones detected, about 77% appear once; the ten largest clones hold approximately 1.5%. This clone was counted at least ten times. Germline values: CDR1 MGHDK, CDR2 SYGVNS. The V segment lost 3 bases and the J segment 2 bases; nucleotides outside the gene matches: 11. The CDR3 runs 18 residues. This clonotype was obtained from a young man in good health. V usage is TRBV25-1 and J usage is TRBJ1-5; 9 bases align to TRBD1. The sample taken for sequencing was memory CD4+ T cells sorted from blood. Subset meaning: CD45RA-negative fraction. The CDR3 loop is CASSEKSTGGSGNQPQHF. The DNA of the CDR3 is TGTGCCAGCAGTGAGAAGTCTACAGGGGGCTCAGGCAATCAGCCCCAGCATTTT.